Listed here are 21 T cell receptor beta chains from one sample, sequenced in a study of liver allograft versus peripheral blood T cells. Study details: Graft-liver T cell receptor repertoires were compared against recipient peripheral blood repertoires.

From the reads, TCRdb called clonotypes with MiXCR, one entry per CDR3 protein. The data contain more than 10,000 distinct CDR3 sequences, 25% to 35% of them singletons. These receptors originate from a human patient who had a liver transplant. T cells may partly derive from the graft donor.

A word on this clonotype: The junction departs from the called germline gene at one end, perhaps through a read error. The chain uses TRBV10-3 and TRBJ2-2, with TRBD1 matching 9 bases. CDR1 and CDR2 (germline): ENHRY, SYGVKD. The CDR3 is 15 amino acids. CDR3 nucleotide sequence: TGCGCCAGCAGCCGACAGGGGGGGAACACCGGGGAGCTGTTTTTT. Its protein is CASSRQGGNTGELFF.

The V call is TRBV5-1, the J call TRBJ1-1, with D possibly matching TRBD1 (6 bases). Per germline, CDR1 SGHRS and CDR2 YFSETQ. Trimming took 5 bases from V and 1 from J, leaving 15 bases between them. CDR3 length: 15 amino acids. CDR3 sequence (DNA): TGCGCCAGCAGGGCGCGGACAGAACCGAACACTGAAGCTTTCTTT. Encoded protein: CASRARTEPNTEAFF.

The chain joins TRBV19 to TRBJ2-2, with TRBD2 as a possible D gene (5 bases). The CDR3 runs 15 residues. CDR1 is LNHDA, CDR2 SQIVND, per germline (reference sequence). V lost 7 bases and J lost 1, with 13 bases in between. In DNA form, the CDR3 reads TGTGCCAGTATGATGTCTGAGGGGAACACCGGGGAGCTGTTTTTT. It translates to CASMMSEGNTGELFF.

V gene TRBV6-2 or TRBV6-3 combines with J gene TRBJ1-5, with D hard to call. Trimming took off 7 bases at V and 7 bases at J, with 14 bases between the two ends. The CDR3 length is 13 residues. CDR1 MNHEY and CDR2 SVGEGT come from the germline V gene. DNA of the CDR3: TGTGCCAGCACTACTCAAGACCACCAGCCCCAGCATTTT. Amino acid sequence: CASTTQDHQPQHF.

In this sample, this clonotype turned up a few times. This rearrangement joins TRBV19 to TRBJ1-3; D call uncertain. The CDR3 runs 15 residues. V dropped 7 bases and J dropped 0 bases, with 13 bases sitting between them. Germline V gene lookup returns CDR1 LNHDA and CDR2 SQIVND (reference sequence). The CDR3 coding sequence is TGTGCCAGTAATCCGTTGTACACCTCTGGAAACACCATATATTTT. Translated: CASNPLYTSGNTIYF.

By sample fraction, this clonotype is medium-sized. This chain uses TRBV6-2 or TRBV6-3 with TRBJ1-6; D remains ambiguous. Germline CDR1 is MNHEY and CDR2 is SVGEGT. The CDR3 contains 15 residues. Trimming cost V 0 bases and J 8 bases, with 11 bases left between them. Written as DNA, the CDR3 is TGTGCCAGCAGTTACTCGTACCCCACCGATTCACCCCTCCACTTT. Residues: CASSYSYPTDSPLHF.

The chain carries TRBV3-1 and TRBJ2-1, with 9 bases matching TRBD1. CDR3 length equals 15 residues. J lost 6 bases, V lost 7 bases, and 10 bases had no gene match. The germline V gene encodes CDR1 LGHDT and CDR2 YNNKEL (reference sequence). The CDR3 loop is CASTIGDRVGNEQFF. DNA for the CDR3: TGTGCCAGCACCATCGGGGACAGGGTAGGCAATGAGCAGTTCTTC.

By proportion, this clonotype is medium-sized. V is TRBV6-5 and J is TRBJ2-2, with TRBD1 identical over 11 bases. CDR3 size: 16 residues. V lost 4 bases to trimming and J lost 5 bases; unmatched junction nucleotides: 6. Germline CDR1 is MNHEY and CDR2 is SVGAGI. The CDR3 here is CASSWGQGVGTGELFF. In DNA, the CDR3 is TGTGCCAGCAGTTGGGGACAGGGGGTGGGGACCGGGGAGCTGTTTTTT.

There are many counts of this clonotype. The chain has TRBV6-1 and TRBJ1-5; 7 bases agree with TRBD1. Germline V gene data show CDR1 as MNHNS and CDR2 as SASEGT. This CDR3 is 14 amino acids long. Losses at the gene ends were 7 bases for V and 5 bases for J; bases not matched to a gene: 8. The CDR3 here is CASMWNRGDQPQHF. As DNA, the CDR3 is TGTGCCAGCATGTGGAACAGGGGAGATCAGCCCCAGCATTTT.

V usage is TRBV9 and J usage is TRBJ1-4; D is perhaps TRBD1 (5 bases). The germline gives CDR1 SGDLS, CDR2 YYNGEE. Trimming stripped 4 bases from V and 1 base from J, with 14 bases between. The CDR3 has 16 residues. CDR3 sequence: CASSSGSTGTNEKLFF. The CDR3 region has the DNA TGTGCCAGCAGCTCTGGGTCAACAGGAACTAATGAAAAACTGTTTTTT.

This clonotype has more than one count but fewer than ten. The rearrangement uses TRBV19 and TRBJ1-2, with a weak D call TRBD1 (5 bases). V lost 11 bases and J 2 bases, leaving 21 bases between the germline ends. Germline V lookup: CDR1 LNHDA, CDR2 SQIVND (reference sequence). There are 15 residues in the CDR3. The CDR3 bases are TGTGCCTCCCAGCAAGTGGGGCCGGCGAACTATGGCTACACCTTC. Translating gives CASQQVGPANYGYTF.

Sample share makes this clonotype medium-sized. The V and J genes are TRBV24-1 and TRBJ1-1; D might be TRBD1 (6 bases). V dropped 3 bases and J dropped 8 bases, with 24 bases sitting between them. Germline CDR1 and CDR2: KGHDR and SFDVKD. The CDR3 contains 17 residues. The DNA of the CDR3 is TGTGCCACCAGTGATCCCCAGCGTGATGGGGGCAAAAACGAAGCTTTCTTT. This sequence encodes CATSDPQRDGGKNEAFF.

This clonotype is medium-sized by share. The CDR3 sequence: CASPPPSGRPTDTQYF. The CDR3 region has the DNA TGTGCCAGCCCTCCCCCCAGCGGGAGACCCACAGATACGCAGTATTTT. The V call is TRBV28, the J call TRBJ2-3; 8 bases align to TRBD2. The germline CDR1 and CDR2 sequences are MDHEN and SYDVKM. The CDR3 loop spans 16 amino acids. With V trimmed by 8 bases and J by 2 bases, 12 bases remained unmatched.

The chain carries TRBV18 and TRBJ2-2; D is ambiguous. V was cut by 6 bases and J by 0 bases, with 5 bases left in between. Germline lookup yields CDR1 KGHSH and CDR2 LQKENI. CDR3 length: 13 amino acids. Written as DNA, the CDR3 is TGTGCCAGCTCCTACGCGAACACCGGGGAGCTGTTTTTT. It is translated as CASSYANTGELFF.

This clonotype rates as medium-sized. J is TRBJ2-2 and V is TRBV18; TRBD1 agrees at 8 bases. The CDR3 has 16 amino acids. The germline V gene has CDR1 KGHSH and CDR2 LQKENI. V lost 1 base to trimming and J lost 7 bases; unmatched junction nucleotides: 8. The DNA for the CDR3 is TGTGCCAGCTCACCACGCTCAGGGGGCGCAGGCGGGGAGCTGTTTTTT. It is translated as CASSPRSGGAGGELFF.

The chain recombines TRBV6-2 or TRBV6-3 with TRBJ1-6; a weak D match, TRBD1 (5 bases). In germline, CDR1 is MNHEY, CDR2 SVGEGT. Trimming took 10 bases from V and 0 from J, leaving 28 bases between them. The CDR3 contains 20 residues. The CDR3 protein is CATSLGRAKDSSSYNSPLHF. The CDR3 nucleotides are TGTGCCACCTCGTTGGGCAGGGCCAAAGATTCGAGCTCCTATAATTCACCCCTCCACTTT.

The V call is TRBV13, the J call TRBJ1-4; TRBD1 aligns across 7 bases. This CDR3 comprises 21 residues. Trimming cost V 5 bases and J 2 bases; bases outside gene matches: 23. The germline gives CDR1 PRHDT, CDR2 FYEKMQ (reference sequence). The chain's CDR3 is CASSPRQGGSSRVFTNEKLFF. CDR3 nucleotides: TGTGCCAGCAGCCCTCGACAGGGAGGATCCTCTCGTGTGTTTACTAATGAAAAACTGTTTTTT.

This clonotype is classed as medium-sized (0.01 to 0.1%). V and J are TRBV6-5 and TRBJ2-1; 14 bases agree with TRBD2. The germline V gene encodes CDR1 MNHEY and CDR2 SVGAGI. This CDR3 contains 17 residues. After removal of 2 bases from V and 7 bases from J, the junction contained 7 bases not matched to a gene. DNA of the CDR3: TGTGCCAGCAGTTACACGGGACTAGCGGGAGAGGCGAATGAGCAGTTCTTC. Its protein product is CASSYTGLAGEANEQFF.

The chain joins TRBV20-1 to TRBJ2-7, with D unresolved. This CDR3 region has 12 residues. The germline V and J ends were trimmed by 4 bases and 2 bases, with 9 bases remaining between them. The germline V gene encodes CDR1 DFQATT and CDR2 SNEGSKA (reference sequence). The CDR3 nucleotides read TGCAGTGCTAAGTCCGTAACCTACGAGCAGTACTTC. Encoded protein: CSAKSVTYEQYF.

This clonotype appeared a few times. The rearrangement uses TRBV28 and TRBJ1-2, with a weak D call TRBD1 (6 bases). The CDR3 loop spans 14 amino acids. Looked up from germline, CDR1 is MDHEN and CDR2 is SYDVKM. V dropped 5 bases and J dropped 5 bases, with 15 bases sitting between them. CDR3 protein: CASSLPTGRYGYTF. The CDR3 bases are TGTGCCAGCAGTCTTCCAACAGGGAGGTATGGCTACACCTTC.

This clonotype was seen a few times. The CDR3 reads CASSSDTISNQPQHF. The CDR3 bases are TGTGCCAGCAGTTCGGATACTATTAGCAATCAGCCCCAGCATTTT. The genes are TRBV6-5 and TRBJ1-5; D is unresolved. Trimming left V 4 bases short and J 0 bases short, with 10 bases between. Germline V gives CDR1 MNHEY, CDR2 SVGAGI. This CDR3 region has 15 residues.